The rows below give T cell receptor beta chains drawn from one sample of a study of blood T cell repertoires in COVID-19. Generated by immunoSEQ multiplex PCR, the TCRdb table keeps only in-frame clones and is missing some. Of about 7,100 clones listed, about 89% are singletons. The specimen was peripheral blood. The source of these receptors is a man between 65 and 85 years old with active COVID-19. Both conserved end residues are part of each CDR3. The D gene is left open where the match is weak. Only some rows state a clone size, as once, few, many or a class for expanded clones.

v_call: TRBV19
d_call: NA
j_call: TRBJ1-3
clone_size: once
cdr3_nt: TGTGCCAGTATGACTTCCCACACCATATATTTT
cdr3_aa: CASMTSHTIYF

v_call: TRBV6-5
d_call: NA
j_call: TRBJ1-2
clone_size: NA
cdr3_nt: TGTGCCAGCAGTTACTCGAGTAAAGGGGGCTATGGCTACACCTTC
cdr3_aa: CASSYSSKGGYGYTF

v_call: TRBV19
d_call: NA
j_call: TRBJ1-4
clone_size: NA
cdr3_nt: TGTGCCAGTAGTGATGGGCCGGAAAATGAAAAACTGTTTTTT
cdr3_aa: CASSDGPENEKLFF

v_call: TRBV5-1
d_call: NA
j_call: TRBJ2-7
clone_size: NA
cdr3_nt: TGCGCCAGCCTAAGCGAGGACAATTCCTACGAGCAGTACTTC
cdr3_aa: CASLSEDNSYEQYF

v_call: TRBV14
d_call: NA
j_call: TRBJ2-7
clone_size: NA
cdr3_nt: TGTGCCAGCAGCCAAGAGTCTATCTGGACATACCCCTCCGGCGAGCAGTACTTC
cdr3_aa: CASSQESIWTYPSGEQYF

v_call: TRBV10-3
d_call: NA
j_call: TRBJ1-1
clone_size: NA
cdr3_nt: TGTGCCATCAGGCCCGAGCTCATGAACACTGAAGCTTTCTTT
cdr3_aa: CAIRPELMNTEAFF

v_call: TRBV7-8
d_call: NA
j_call: TRBJ1-5
clone_size: NA
cdr3_nt: TGTGCCAGCAGCTTAGCTTCCTTCGGGGGAGGCAATCAGCCCCAGCATTTT
cdr3_aa: CASSLASFGGGNQPQHF

v_call: TRBV9
d_call: NA
j_call: TRBJ2-1
clone_size: NA
cdr3_nt: TGTGCCAGCGCGAGGACTCCTTCTGATGAGCAGTTCTTC
cdr3_aa: CASARTPSDEQFF

v_call: TRBV11-3
d_call: NA
j_call: TRBJ2-1
clone_size: NA
cdr3_nt: TGTGCCAGCAGCTCTCTAGAGGACAATGAGCAGTTCTTC
cdr3_aa: CASSSLEDNEQFF

v_call: TRBV3-1/TRBV3-2
d_call: NA
j_call: TRBJ1-2
clone_size: NA
cdr3_nt: TGTGCCAGCAGCCAAGAGAGGGCTGGCTACACCTTC
cdr3_aa: CASSQERAGYTF

v_call: TRBV11-3
d_call: NA
j_call: TRBJ1-1
clone_size: once
cdr3_nt: TGTGCCAGCAGCCTTGGCCTGGGGGCTCTAAACACTGAAGCTTTCTTT
cdr3_aa: CASSLGLGALNTEAFF

v_call: TRBV7-9
d_call: TRBD2
j_call: TRBJ2-5
clone_size: NA
cdr3_nt: TGTGCCAGCAGCTTAGGTGCTAGCGGGGTAACCCAGGAGACCCAGTACTTC
cdr3_aa: CASSLGASGVTQETQYF

v_call: TRBV9
d_call: NA
j_call: TRBJ1-3
clone_size: NA
cdr3_nt: TGTGCCAGCAGCGTAGCCCCGCCGGACAGCACTGGAAACACCATATATTTT
cdr3_aa: CASSVAPPDSTGNTIYF

v_call: TRBV3-1/TRBV3-2
d_call: TRBD1
j_call: TRBJ2-4
clone_size: NA
cdr3_nt: TGTGCCAGCAGCCAGGCACTCGAGACAGGGGTAAACATTCAGTACTTC
cdr3_aa: CASSQALETGVNIQYF

v_call: TRBV6-2/TRBV6-3
d_call: TRBD2
j_call: TRBJ2-5
clone_size: few
cdr3_nt: TGTGCCAGCAGCCCGGGACTAGCGGACCAAGAGACCCAGTACTTC
cdr3_aa: CASSPGLADQETQYF

v_call: TRBV11-2
d_call: NA
j_call: TRBJ2-3
clone_size: NA
cdr3_nt: TGTGCCAGCAGCTCCTACCCACAGGGATCAGCAGATACGCAGTATTTT
cdr3_aa: CASSSYPQGSADTQYF

v_call: TRBV7-9
d_call: NA
j_call: TRBJ1-4
clone_size: NA
cdr3_nt: TGTGCCAGCAGCACCAAAACAGCTAATGAAAAACTGTTTTTT
cdr3_aa: CASSTKTANEKLFF

v_call: TRBV18
d_call: NA
j_call: TRBJ2-2
clone_size: NA
cdr3_nt: TGTGCCAGCTCACCACCGTCCGGTTCCACCGGGGAGCTGTTTTTT
cdr3_aa: CASSPPSGSTGELFF

v_call: TRBV7-3
d_call: NA
j_call: TRBJ1-1
clone_size: NA
cdr3_nt: TGTGCCAGCAGCTTAACCCCGGGCAGGGCGAACACTGAAGCTTTCTTT
cdr3_aa: CASSLTPGRANTEAFF

v_call: TRBV7-9
d_call: NA
j_call: TRBJ2-7
clone_size: NA
cdr3_nt: TGTGCCAGCAGCTTAGGCGAAGGGGCGACCTACGAGCAGTACTTC
cdr3_aa: CASSLGEGATYEQYF

v_call: TRBV7-9
d_call: NA
j_call: TRBJ2-7
clone_size: NA
cdr3_nt: TGTGCCAGCAGCATTTCAGACGGGGCCTACGAGCAGTACTTC
cdr3_aa: CASSISDGAYEQYF

v_call: TRBV3-1/TRBV3-2
d_call: NA
j_call: TRBJ1-6
clone_size: NA
cdr3_nt: TGTGCCAGCAGCCAAGCACGGAGCTCCTATAATTCACCCCTCCACTTT
cdr3_aa: CASSQARSSYNSPLHF

v_call: TRBV24-1
d_call: NA
j_call: TRBJ2-3
clone_size: NA
cdr3_nt: TGTGCCACCAGTAGGAGCGCCACAGATACGCAGTATTTT
cdr3_aa: CATSRSATDTQYF

v_call: TRBV2
d_call: TRBD1
j_call: TRBJ1-4
clone_size: NA
cdr3_nt: TGTGCCAGCAGTAGGACAGGGTCGGTTTCTAATGAAAAACTGTTTTTT
cdr3_aa: CASSRTGSVSNEKLFF

v_call: TRBV2
d_call: TRBD1
j_call: TRBJ1-2
clone_size: NA
cdr3_nt: TGTGCCAGCAGTGAAGAAGGCAGGGGGCTTGGCTACACCTTC
cdr3_aa: CASSEEGRGLGYTF

v_call: TRBV19
d_call: TRBD1
j_call: TRBJ1-6
clone_size: NA
cdr3_nt: TGTGCCAGTAGTATAGACTGGGACAGGGGACTCCACTTT
cdr3_aa: CASSIDWDRGLHF

v_call: TRBV3-1/TRBV3-2
d_call: TRBD2
j_call: TRBJ2-1
clone_size: once
cdr3_nt: TGTGCCAGCAGCCAAGTTAGCGGGGGGGCAGATGAGCAGTTCTTC
cdr3_aa: CASSQVSGGADEQFF

v_call: TRBV5-6
d_call: NA
j_call: TRBJ1-2
clone_size: NA
cdr3_nt: TGTGCCAGCAGTCTGAGGGAGGGTTATGGCTACACCTTC
cdr3_aa: CASSLREGYGYTF

v_call: TRBV10-3
d_call: TRBD1
j_call: TRBJ1-1
clone_size: NA
cdr3_nt: TGTGCCATCAGAGGACAGGGAGGTGGAGAAGCTTTCTTT
cdr3_aa: CAIRGQGGGEAFF

v_call: TRBV9
d_call: TRBD1
j_call: TRBJ2-3
clone_size: NA
cdr3_nt: TGTGCCAGCAGCGTTTGGCAGGGGGCTAGCACAGATACGCAGTATTTT
cdr3_aa: CASSVWQGASTDTQYF

v_call: TRBV4-3
d_call: NA
j_call: TRBJ2-3
clone_size: NA
cdr3_nt: TGCGCCAGCAGCCAAGAAAGACTGGGTAGAACAGATACGCAGTATTTT
cdr3_aa: CASSQERLGRTDTQYF

v_call: TRBV12-3/TRBV12-4
d_call: NA
j_call: TRBJ2-1
clone_size: NA
cdr3_nt: TGTGCCAGCAGTTTAGGTACCTACAATGAGCAGTTCTTC
cdr3_aa: CASSLGTYNEQFF

v_call: TRBV5-6
d_call: NA
j_call: TRBJ2-7
clone_size: NA
cdr3_nt: TGTGCCAGCAGCCCCTCCCCCAGATACGAGCAGTACTTC
cdr3_aa: CASSPSPRYEQYF

v_call: TRBV30
d_call: TRBD2
j_call: TRBJ2-5
clone_size: once
cdr3_nt: TGTGCCTGGAGTCGATTTATAGGGACTAGCGGACCAGAGACCCAGTACTTC
cdr3_aa: CAWSRFIGTSGPETQYF

v_call: TRBV7-6
d_call: TRBD2
j_call: TRBJ2-3
clone_size: NA
cdr3_nt: TGTGCCAGCAGCACCCGGACTAGCGGGGGCCCCGGGACGCAGTATTTT
cdr3_aa: CASSTRTSGGPGTQYF

v_call: TRBV15
d_call: NA
j_call: TRBJ1-1
clone_size: NA
cdr3_nt: TGTGCCACCAGCGCAGGGTTTTTCACTGAAGCTTTCTTT
cdr3_aa: CATSAGFFTEAFF

v_call: TRBV9
d_call: NA
j_call: TRBJ1-5
clone_size: NA
cdr3_nt: TGTGCCAGCAGCGTTGATGGGGCAGGGCAGCCCCAGCATTTT
cdr3_aa: CASSVDGAGQPQHF

v_call: TRBV9
d_call: NA
j_call: TRBJ2-2
clone_size: NA
cdr3_nt: TGTGCCAGCAGCGTAGTGTCTAGACCCCCCGGGGAGCTGTTTTTT
cdr3_aa: CASSVVSRPPGELFF

v_call: TRBV7-3
d_call: NA
j_call: TRBJ2-1
clone_size: NA
cdr3_nt: TGTGCCAGCAGCCCTCGGGGCGGGATCTACAATGAGCAGTTCTTC
cdr3_aa: CASSPRGGIYNEQFF

v_call: TRBV2
d_call: TRBD1
j_call: TRBJ2-1
clone_size: NA
cdr3_nt: TGTGCCAGCAGGTACGGGACAGGCAACTACAATGAGCAGTTCTTC
cdr3_aa: CASRYGTGNYNEQFF

v_call: TRBV7-9
d_call: TRBD2
j_call: TRBJ2-7
clone_size: NA
cdr3_nt: TGTGCCAGCAGCTTGTTGGGCGGGGGGCCAGAATCGAAGCAGTACTTC
cdr3_aa: CASSLLGGGPESKQYF